This section outlines one T cell receptor (beta chain) sequence together with its context. Its antigen target is currently unknown. One base away there is no much larger clone; base qualities are not given. RNA was extracted using the RNeasy kit, and about 0.45 to 1 microgram was reverse transcribed with random hexamers. The immunoSEQ multiplex PCR assay, covering 54 Vbeta and 13 Jbeta segments, was used to amplify TCR beta CDR3 regions. Bias from PCR amplification was corrected by using a synthetic template baseline for primer optimization and for computational correction. As for the authors' bioinformatics: Reads were annotated to V, D and J genes per IMGT and analyzed with immunoSEQ Analyzer, keeping only productive sequences. Clonality was computed as one minus Shannon entropy normalized by log2 of the number of productive unique sequences. Public and private clones were assessed among the 100 most prevalent clones of each patient and control. Clones were defined as Susac-specific if absent from the healthy and MS cohorts, from around 1,100 published viral clones and from other ImmuneACCESS disease sequences. TCRdb redid the processing of the public reads, applying fastp at Q25 and MiXCR, and retained in-frame beta chains. Each entry is one CDR3 protein sequence, shown with its most common DNA and genes. TCRdb, not the original authors, processed these V and J calls. In all, the sample holds about 130,000 distinct CDR3 sequences, and 90% to 95% of those were seen once. The ten largest account for roughly 0.12% of the sample.

From the cysteine up to the phenylalanine, the CDR3 has a length of 12 residues. Here the CDR3 DNA is all that survives: 36 bases in frame from base 1. Deletion took 6 bases off V and 5 bases off J, with a span of 10 bases between the germline ends. The germline V gene specifies MDHEN as CDR1 and SYDVKM as CDR2. The entry originates in a study of CD8 T cells in Susac syndrome (dated 2019 in TCRdb). Describing the broader study: Repertoire sequencing was used to test whether CD8+ T cell activation and differentiation in Susac syndrome was antigen driven.

High-throughput TCR beta sequencing profiled peripheral blood CD8+ and CD4+ T cells from healthy donors, Susac syndrome patients and multiple sclerosis patients. Healthy donors were age- and sex-matched controls. Bulk CD8+ and CD4+ T cells were purified by magnetic negative isolation, while CD8+ TEMRA cells were enriched using FACS. Blood was drawn into EDTA tubes, processed within 24 hours, and PBMCs were isolated by density gradient centrifugation. PBMCs intended for TCR sequencing were cryopreserved in liquid nitrogen and were subsequently thawed in a 37 degrees C water bath. Purity of sorted or isolated CD4+, CD8+ and CD8+ TEMRA cells was at least 90%. The paper's findings and limits, for the study overall: The number of individuals in the TCR sequencing and HLA analysis was acknowledged as relatively small.

This receptor was obtained from a human donor in good health. Rearrangement joined TRBV28 to TRBJ2-5, with no D gene named confidently. Source material: CD4+ T cells from PBMCs. This receptor has the CDR3 CASSTYWETQYF. The bases read TGTGCCAGCAGCACGTACTGGGAGACCCAGTACTTC.